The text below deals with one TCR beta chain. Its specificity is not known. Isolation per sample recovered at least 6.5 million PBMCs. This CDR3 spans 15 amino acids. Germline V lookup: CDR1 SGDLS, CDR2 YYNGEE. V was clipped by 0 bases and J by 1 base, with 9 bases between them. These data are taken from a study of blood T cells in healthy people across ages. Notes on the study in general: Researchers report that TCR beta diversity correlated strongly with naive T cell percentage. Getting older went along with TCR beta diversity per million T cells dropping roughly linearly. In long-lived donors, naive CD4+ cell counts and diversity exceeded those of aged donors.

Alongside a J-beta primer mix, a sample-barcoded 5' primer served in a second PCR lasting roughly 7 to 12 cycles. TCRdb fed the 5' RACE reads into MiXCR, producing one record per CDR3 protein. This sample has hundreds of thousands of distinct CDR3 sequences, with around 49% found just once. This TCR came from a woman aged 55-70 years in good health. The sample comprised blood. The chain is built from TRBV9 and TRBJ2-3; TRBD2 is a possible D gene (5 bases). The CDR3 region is CASSVVVLGTDTQYF. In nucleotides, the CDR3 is TGTGCCAGCAGCGTAGTGGTACTAGGCACAGATACGCAGTATTTT.